This T cell receptor beta chain was sequenced during a study of blood T cell repertoires in COVID-19. The wider study: Acute-phase and convalescent COVID-19 samples originated in the United States, Italy and Spain.

The repertoire was sequenced with immunoSEQ multiplex PCR; TCRdb's copy has only in-frame clones and lacks some. The table has about 55,000 clones, 90% seen once. The trim removed 3 bases at V and 0 bases at J, leaving 3 bases unmatched. The CDR3 is 18 residues long. Germline CDR1 SGHRS, CDR2 YFSETQ. The sample comprised peripheral blood. The chain uses TRBV5-1 and TRBJ2-2; TRBD2 matches 15 bases. The source is a middle-aged man with acute or convalescent COVID-19. CDR3 region: CASSSGLAGGPNTGELFF. In DNA, the CDR3 is TGCGCCAGCAGCTCCGGACTAGCGGGAGGGCCGAACACCGGGGAGCTGTTTTTT.